A selection of T cell receptor beta chains follows, all from one sample in a study of PD-1 blockade in classical Hodgkin lymphoma. Data came from immunoSEQ multiplex PCR; TCRdb stores just in-frame clones and leaves some out. The sample lists more than 40,000 clones; approximately 67% were seen once. The source was peripheral blood mononuclear cells (PBMCs), collected before the fourth cycle of nivolumab. These TCRs come from a human donor with classical Hodgkin lymphoma. The CDR3 runs from the conserved cysteine through the conserved F or W. A D gene is named only where the DNA matches it firmly. Clone size appears in some rows only: once, few, many, or a class for an expanded clone.

clone size: NA
J gene: TRBJ2-1
V gene: TRBV7-2
D gene: NA
CDR3 protein: CASSLAVLTSYNEQFF
CDR3 DNA: TGTGCCAGCAGCTTAGCGGTCTTAACCTCCTACAATGAGCAGTTCTTC

clone size: NA
J gene: TRBJ2-2
V gene: TRBV27
D gene: NA
CDR3 protein: CASSRTNTGELFF
CDR3 DNA: TGTGCCAGCAGCCGAACGAACACCGGGGAGCTGTTTTTT

clone size: NA
J gene: TRBJ1-2
V gene: TRBV10-3
D gene: NA
CDR3 protein: CAISEDRDLPSYGYTF
CDR3 DNA: TGTGCCATCAGTGAGGACCGGGACTTACCTTCCTATGGCTACACCTTC

clone size: NA
J gene: TRBJ2-2
V gene: TRBV11-3
D gene: NA
CDR3 protein: CASSFLTDTGELFF
CDR3 DNA: TGTGCCAGCAGCTTCCTCACAGACACCGGGGAGCTGTTTTTT

clone size: few
J gene: TRBJ2-1
V gene: TRBV5-1
D gene: TRBD1
CDR3 protein: CASSFQGAGSYNEQFF
CDR3 DNA: TGCGCCAGCAGCTTTCAGGGGGCGGGATCCTACAATGAGCAGTTCTTC

clone size: once
J gene: TRBJ2-3
V gene: TRBV7-2
D gene: NA
CDR3 protein: CASRSGAGTDTQYF
CDR3 DNA: TGTGCCAGCAGAAGTGGGGCCGGCACAGATACGCAGTATTTT

clone size: NA
J gene: TRBJ1-6
V gene: TRBV27
D gene: TRBD1
CDR3 protein: CASSLFDRANSPLHF
CDR3 DNA: TGTGCCAGCAGTTTATTTGACAGGGCTAATTCACCCCTCCACTTT

clone size: NA
J gene: TRBJ1-6
V gene: TRBV5-1
D gene: TRBD1
CDR3 protein: CASSPAAGTAYNSPLHF
CDR3 DNA: TGCGCCAGCAGCCCGGCGGCGGGGACAGCTTATAATTCACCCCTCCACTTT

clone size: NA
J gene: TRBJ1-1
V gene: TRBV5-4
D gene: NA
CDR3 protein: CASSLWGGATEAFF
CDR3 DNA: TGTGCCAGCAGCTTGTGGGGGGGGGCAACTGAAGCTTTCTTT

clone size: NA
J gene: TRBJ1-2
V gene: TRBV7-9
D gene: NA
CDR3 protein: CASSLKEGDYGYTF
CDR3 DNA: TGTGCCAGCAGCTTAAAAGAGGGGGACTATGGCTACACCTTC

clone size: NA
J gene: TRBJ2-7
V gene: TRBV27
D gene: NA
CDR3 protein: CASSPLGTHYEQYF
CDR3 DNA: TGTGCCAGCAGCCCTCTGGGGACACATTACGAGCAGTACTTC